The entry below describes one T cell receptor (beta chain). It has no known antigen specificity. No qualities accompany the bases; no much larger clone lies one base away. TCRbeta CDR3 regions were amplified from genomic DNA by means of the immunoSEQ Assay, a bias-controlled multiplex PCR. Per the source publication's procedure: Nucleated cell counts per sample were estimated from amplification of reference gene primers within the assay. To quantify the absolute abundance of each unique TCRbeta CDR3 rearrangement, sequence reads were collapsed and filtered. Productive Simpson clonality was computed per sample as the square root of Simpson's diversity index over productive rearrangements. TCRdb stores this immuneACCESS table with in-frame sequences only. Part of the clones is absent; in the studies checked, under half of the shortfall reflects unresolved V genes, and no reason is known for the rest. Clonal size and the V and J genes are those of that table, whereas D and trimming came from the DNA. Recorded for this sample are over 150,000 clones; under 85% of them occurred a single time. Roughly 3.5% of the sample rests with the top ten.

This sample is drawn from a study of blood T cell repertoires in COVID-19 (dated by TCRdb to the early 2020s). Context from the whole study: The collaborator samples originated in the United States, Italy and Spain and spanned the acute and convalescent phases of COVID-19. The repertoires were made available in a free public database intended to serve as a resource for research on the immune response to SARS-CoV-2. A de-identified subject ID, COVID-19 status, age in years and sex were almost always included in the sample metadata. The samples were drawn from the first 160 participants of the ongoing ImmuneRACE study and from 950 to 1,500 subjects provided by 6 global collaborators. Subjects who had been exposed to COVID-19, were actively infected with it, or had recovered from it provided the deeply sampled blood TCRbeta repertoires that made up the dataset. HLA class I and class II types, where available, came from metadata supplied by the sample provider rather than from assay-based typing. The material from the prospective study consisted of cDNA or gDNA derived from T cells, B-cell-depleted T cells, or PBMCs. The paper's findings and limits, for the study overall: The quantity of clinical and demographic metadata differed by source and by participant and was supplied without curation.

For CDR1 and CDR2, the germline V gene lists KGHSH and LQKENI. The CDR3 contains 16 residues, cysteine and phenylalanine counted. The entry retains the CDR3 DNA only, 48 bases that are in frame from base 1. V is reduced by 2 bases and J by 2 bases, leaving a spacing of 12 bases between them. Collaborating institutions collected whole blood in K2EDTA tubes following their own protocols. Collaborator samples were shipped for TCRbeta analysis as frozen whole blood, isolated PBMCs, or DNA extracted from either sample type. The TCR sequence derives from a woman of 80 years or more with acute or convalescent COVID-19. Specimen: peripheral blood. In this chain, TRBV18 is recombined with TRBJ2-2, with no D gene named confidently. The encoded CDR3 is CASSPEVPLNTGELFF. The nucleotides read TGTGCCAGCTCACCAGAGGTCCCACTTAACACCGGGGAGCTGTTTTTT. The full variable domain, with segments outside the CDR3 supplied by the reference TRBV18 and TRBJ2-2 proteins, appears as NAGVMQNPRHLVRRRGQEARLRCSPMKGHSHVYWYRQLPEEGLKFMVYLQKENIIDESGMPKERFSAEFPKEGPSILRIQQVVRGDSAAYFCASSPEVPLNTGELFFGEGSRLTVL.